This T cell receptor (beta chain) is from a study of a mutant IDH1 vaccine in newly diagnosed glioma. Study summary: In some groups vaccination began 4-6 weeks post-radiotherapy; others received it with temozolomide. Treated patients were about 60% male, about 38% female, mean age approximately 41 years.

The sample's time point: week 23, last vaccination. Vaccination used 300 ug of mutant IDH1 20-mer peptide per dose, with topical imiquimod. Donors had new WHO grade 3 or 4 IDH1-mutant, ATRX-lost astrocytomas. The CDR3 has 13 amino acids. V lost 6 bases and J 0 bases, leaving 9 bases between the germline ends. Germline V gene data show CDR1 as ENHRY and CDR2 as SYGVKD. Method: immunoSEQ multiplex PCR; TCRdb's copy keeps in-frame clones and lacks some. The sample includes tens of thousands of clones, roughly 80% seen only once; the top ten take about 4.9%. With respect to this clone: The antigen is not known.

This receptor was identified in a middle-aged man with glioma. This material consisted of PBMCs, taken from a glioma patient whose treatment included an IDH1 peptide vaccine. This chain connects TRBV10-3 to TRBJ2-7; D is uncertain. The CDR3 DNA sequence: TGTGCCATCAGGTTAGATCCCTCCTACGAGCAGTACTTC. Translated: CAIRLDPSYEQYF.